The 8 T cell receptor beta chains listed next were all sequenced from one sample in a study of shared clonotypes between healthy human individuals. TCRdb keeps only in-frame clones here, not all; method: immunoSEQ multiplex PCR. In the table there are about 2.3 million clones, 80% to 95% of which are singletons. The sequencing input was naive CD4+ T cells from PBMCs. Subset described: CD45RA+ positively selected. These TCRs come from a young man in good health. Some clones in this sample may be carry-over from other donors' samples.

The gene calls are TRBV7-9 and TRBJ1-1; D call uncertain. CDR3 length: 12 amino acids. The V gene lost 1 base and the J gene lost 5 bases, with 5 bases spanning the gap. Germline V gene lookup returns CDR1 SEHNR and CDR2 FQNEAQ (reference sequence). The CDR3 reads CASSLVFTEAFF. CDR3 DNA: TGTGCCAGCAGCTTAGTCTTTACTGAAGCTTTCTTT.

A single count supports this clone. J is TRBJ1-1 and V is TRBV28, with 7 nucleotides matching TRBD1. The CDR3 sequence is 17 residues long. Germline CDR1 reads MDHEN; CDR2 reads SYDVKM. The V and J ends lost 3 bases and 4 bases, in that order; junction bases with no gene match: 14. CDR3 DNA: TGTGCCAGCAGTTTTTCCGGGACAGCCCCCTCGGGCACTGAAGCTTTCTTT. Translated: CASSFSGTAPSGTEAFF.

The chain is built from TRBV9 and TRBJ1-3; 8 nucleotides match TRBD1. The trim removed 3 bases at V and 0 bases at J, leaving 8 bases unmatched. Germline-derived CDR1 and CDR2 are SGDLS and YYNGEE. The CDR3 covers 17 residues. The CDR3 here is CASSARTGLNSGNTIYF. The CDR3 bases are TGTGCCAGCAGCGCTAGGACAGGGCTCAACTCTGGAAACACCATATATTTT.

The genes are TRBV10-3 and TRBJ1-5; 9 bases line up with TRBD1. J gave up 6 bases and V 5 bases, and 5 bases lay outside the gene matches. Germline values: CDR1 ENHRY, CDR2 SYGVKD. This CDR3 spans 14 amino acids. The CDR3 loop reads CAISQTGGGQPQHF. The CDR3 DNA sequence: TGTGCCATCAGTCAAACAGGGGGCGGTCAGCCCCAGCATTTT.

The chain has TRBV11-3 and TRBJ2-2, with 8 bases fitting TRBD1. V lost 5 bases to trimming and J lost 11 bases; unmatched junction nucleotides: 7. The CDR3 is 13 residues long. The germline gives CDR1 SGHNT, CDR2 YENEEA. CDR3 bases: TGTGCCAGCAGCATCGGACAGGGAAGAGAGCTGTTTTTT. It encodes CASSIGQGRELFF.

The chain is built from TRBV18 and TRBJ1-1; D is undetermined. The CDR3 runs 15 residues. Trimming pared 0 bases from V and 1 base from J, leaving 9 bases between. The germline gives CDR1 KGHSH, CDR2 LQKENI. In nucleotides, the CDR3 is TGTGCCAGCTCACCACCGAGGGCGGGGAACACTGAAGCTTTCTTT. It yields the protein CASSPPRAGNTEAFF.

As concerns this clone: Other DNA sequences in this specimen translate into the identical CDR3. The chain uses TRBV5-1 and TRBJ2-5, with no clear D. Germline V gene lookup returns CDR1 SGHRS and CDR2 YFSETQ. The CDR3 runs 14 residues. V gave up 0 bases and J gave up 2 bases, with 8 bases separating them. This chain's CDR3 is CASSLEPGQETQYF. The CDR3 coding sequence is TGCGCCAGCAGCTTGGAGCCAGGACAAGAGACCCAGTACTTC.

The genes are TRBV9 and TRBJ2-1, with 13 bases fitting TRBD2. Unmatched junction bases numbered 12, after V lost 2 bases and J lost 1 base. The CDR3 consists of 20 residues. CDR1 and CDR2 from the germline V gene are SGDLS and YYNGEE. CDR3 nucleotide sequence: TGTGCCAGCAGCGTGAGGGGACTAGCGGGATTATCTGGTTCCTACAATGAGCAGTTCTTC. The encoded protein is CASSVRGLAGLSGSYNEQFF.